This T cell receptor (beta chain) originates from a study of T-cell memory formation after mild COVID-19. Study background: Largely donor-specific sequence clusters came from two donors. General study findings and limits: Mainly CM and EM harbored the contracting CD4+ clones; mainly EMRA harbored the CD8+ ones. Clones that got smaller from day 15 to 85 had even CD4/CD8, while clones growing later tipped toward CD4+. Within pre-infection memory, some responding clones were found, suggesting cross-reactive memory joined.

This clonotype was observed a handful of times. Its antigen is as yet unknown. Each CDR3 protein is one row after TCRdb ran MiXCR on the 5' RACE reads. The sample includes 250,000 to 300,000 distinct CDR3 sequences, roughly 18% seen only once; the top ten take under 25%. The TCR comes from a man younger than 30 who had mild COVID-19 (a few samples of this study predate the infection). Cell type and time point are not known. Sequences were obtained from PBMCs or a T cell subset sorted from them (not recorded which).

As DNA, the CDR3 is TGCGCCAGCAGCCAAGAGTGGCAGAACTATGGCTACACCTTC. Encoded protein: CASSQEWQNYGYTF. The V call is TRBV4-1, the J call TRBJ1-2, with D uncertain. The CDR3 runs 14 residues. Deletions cut 0 bases from V and 2 bases from J, with 7 bases between. Germline V gene data show CDR1 as MGHRA and CDR2 as YSYEKL.